This is a list of T cell receptor beta chains from one sample in a study of T cell responses to AZD1222 COVID-19 vaccine. The protocol was immunoSEQ multiplex PCR, while the TCRdb copy is restricted to in-frame clones and leaves out a portion. In the table there are approximately 140,000 clones, roughly 88% of which are singletons. Sample: peripheral blood, taken 28 days after the second AZD1222 dose. These receptors were taken from an adult who received the AZD1222 COVID-19 vaccine. The CDR3 runs from the conserved cysteine through the conserved F or W. D genes are given only for firm matches. The size of a clone is reported for some rows only, either as once, few or many, or as a class for expanded clones.

J gene,D gene,V gene,clone size,CDR3 DNA,CDR3 protein
TRBJ1-1,NA,TRBV6-6,NA,TGTGCCAGCAGTTACTCGACAGGTTCGGGGACTGAAGCTTTCTTT,CASSYSTGSGTEAFF
TRBJ2-3,NA,TRBV7-9,NA,TGTGCCAGCAGCCTAGGCACAGATACGCAGTATTTT,CASSLGTDTQYF
TRBJ1-6,NA,TRBV10-1,NA,TGCGCCAGCAGTGGGGGGAATTCACCCCTCCACTTT,CASSGGNSPLHF
TRBJ2-1,NA,TRBV25-1,NA,TGTGCCAGCAGTGCCACCGGGGATGAGCAGTTCTTC,CASSATGDEQFF
TRBJ2-1,TRBD2,TRBV15,NA,TGTGCCACCAGCATAAGGCGGGAGGGCTACAATGAGCAGTTCTTC,CATSIRREGYNEQFF
TRBJ1-2,TRBD1,TRBV2,NA,TGTGCCAGCGAAATGGACAGGGGATACTATGGCTACACCTTC,CASEMDRGYYGYTF
TRBJ1-2,TRBD1,TRBV11-2,NA,TGTGCCAGCAGCGCTTTTACAGGGGGCCCCTATGGCTACACCTTC,CASSAFTGGPYGYTF
TRBJ1-6,NA,TRBV4-2,NA,TGTGCCAGCAGCCAAGGGACCGTCGATAATTCACCCCTCCACTTT,CASSQGTVDNSPLHF
TRBJ2-5,TRBD2,TRBV5-1,NA,TGCGCCAGCAGCTTGGCCGGGGGGGCCTCAGAGACCCAGTACTTC,CASSLAGGASETQYF
TRBJ1-4,NA,TRBV19,NA,TGTGCCAGCGCGCAACAGGTTAATGAAAAACTGTTTTTT,CASAQQVNEKLFF
TRBJ2-1,TRBD2,TRBV2,NA,TGTGCCACCAGGGGACTAGAGACCTCTAATGAGCAGTTCTTC,CATRGLETSNEQFF
TRBJ2-2,NA,TRBV5-1,NA,TGCGCCAGCAGCGGGACCGTAGACGGGGAGCTGTTTTTT,CASSGTVDGELFF
TRBJ2-7,NA,TRBV28,few,TGTGCCAGCAGTTCCCCCAACGCCCACGAGCAGTACTTC,CASSSPNAHEQYF
TRBJ2-5,TRBD1,TRBV19,NA,TGTGCCAGTAGTATGACAGGGAAGGAAACCCAGTACTTC,CASSMTGKETQYF
TRBJ2-1,NA,TRBV6-6,NA,TGTGCCAGCAGGGGGGAGGGGGCCTACAATGAGCAGTTCTTC,CASRGEGAYNEQFF
TRBJ1-2,TRBD1,TRBV12-5,NA,TGTGCTAGTGGACCCGGGACAGGGGAAGACTATGGCTACACCTTC,CASGPGTGEDYGYTF
TRBJ2-1,TRBD1,TRBV7-9,NA,TGTGCCAGCAGCTTAGAATGGGACAGGACCTACAATGAGCAGTTCTTC,CASSLEWDRTYNEQFF
TRBJ1-5,NA,TRBV24-1,once,TGTGCCACCAGTGACCCGGACACCCCATCGGCCCAGCATTTT,CATSDPDTPSAQHF
TRBJ2-1,NA,TRBV18,NA,TGTGCCAGCTCAATGGAGCGGGTGGGTCTTAATGAGCAGTTCTTC,CASSMERVGLNEQFF
TRBJ2-6,NA,TRBV28,NA,TGTGCCAGCAGTTTAAGGACCGCTGGGGCCAACGTCCTGACTTTC,CASSLRTAGANVLTF
TRBJ1-6,TRBD1,TRBV9,NA,TGTGCCAGCAGCCCACGGGACAGGAATGATTCACCCCTCCACTTT,CASSPRDRNDSPLHF
TRBJ1-2,NA,TRBV5-6,NA,TGTGCCAGCAGCTTGTACCCAGGGTCGTTTAATGGCTACACCTTC,CASSLYPGSFNGYTF
TRBJ2-3,TRBD2,TRBV7-8,NA,TGTGCCAGCAGACCAACTCTAGCGGTACTCACAGATACGCAGTATTTT,CASRPTLAVLTDTQYF
TRBJ1-3,TRBD1,TRBV20-1,NA,TGCAGTGCTAGTCCGACAGGGCAAGGAAACACCATATATTTT,CSASPTGQGNTIYF
TRBJ1-3,NA,TRBV7-2,NA,TGTGCCAGCAGCTTAATGGGGCAGGGAACCTCTGGAAACACCATATATTTT,CASSLMGQGTSGNTIYF
TRBJ2-3,TRBD1,TRBV10-3,NA,TGTGCCATGACAGGGGGGGCTCCCTCTAGCACAGATACGCAGTATTTT,CAMTGGAPSSTDTQYF
TRBJ2-3,NA,TRBV27,NA,TGTGCCAGCAGTTCCTCCAAATTCTTGGCGGCCACAGATACGCAGTATTTT,CASSSSKFLAATDTQYF
TRBJ1-6,NA,TRBV6-5,NA,TGTGCCAGCAGTACAAGTCCGGGGGTTAGCTCACCCCTCCACTTT,CASSTSPGVSSPLHF
TRBJ2-1,NA,TRBV28,NA,TGTGCCAGCAGACAGGCCCCCGTCAATGAGCAGTTCTTC,CASRQAPVNEQFF
TRBJ2-5,NA,TRBV28,NA,TGTGCCAGCAGTCCATCGCGACTACTCAAAGAGACCCAGTACTTC,CASSPSRLLKETQYF
TRBJ1-3,NA,TRBV7-9,once,TGTGCCAGCAGCTTAGAACGCGCAGGGAGTGGAAACACCATATATTTT,CASSLERAGSGNTIYF
TRBJ1-1,NA,TRBV19,NA,TGTGCCAGTAAGGACGCCGCGAACACTGAAGCTTTCTTT,CASKDAANTEAFF